One and the same sample provided the 5 T cell receptor beta chains below, sequenced in a study of tissue T cells after allogeneic stem cell transplantation. Profiling relied on immunoSEQ multiplex PCR, and the TCRdb table lists in-frame clones only, not all of them. The data contain a few thousand clones, around 48% of them singletons. The time point is: mouse harvest day 7 after allogeneic transplant. Each mouse received 10^7 T-cell-depleted marrow cells plus 10^6 splenic CD5+ T cells by tail vein. Sequencing used gut tissue. These TCRs come from a female BALB/c mouse given C57BL/6 T cells with graft-versus-host disease after an allogeneic hematopoietic cell transplant.

This clone has a handful of counts. Genes here carry mouse names. The read comes to an end 1 residue before the CDR3 does, leaving the germline J gene to fill in the end. V gene TRBV13-3 combines with J gene TRBJ2-7; D gene uncertain. The germline V gene encodes CDR1 NNHDY and CDR2 SYVADS. The CDR3 has 11 residues. The V gene lost 5 bases and the J gene lost 0 bases, with 3 bases spanning the gap. The CDR3 DNA, read in part, is TGTGCCAGCAGGAGCTCCTATGAACAGTAC. Translating it yields CASRSSYEQY. The CDR3 in full is CASRSSYEQYF.

A note on this clone: The gene names given are mouse names. The read ends 1 residue shy of where the CDR3 ends; the end is completed using the germline J gene. The rearrangement joins TRBV19 to TRBJ1-1, with TRBD1 matching over 8 bases. From germline, CDR1 is FNHDT and CDR2 SITEND (reference sequence). The ends lost 6 bases at V and 4 bases at J; junction bases unmatched: 5. The CDR3 spans 13 residues. The CDR3 DNA, read in part, is TGTGCCAGCATTCAGGGGGCCGGCACAGAAGTCTTC. Translation gives CASIQGAGTEVF. The entire CDR3 reads CASIQGAGTEVFF.

This clone came up a few times. Gene names and germline match the mouse. The CDR3 extends 1 residue past the end of the read, so its final part is completed from the germline J gene. V usage is TRBV5 and J usage is TRBJ1-1; D is unclear. Germline CDR1 reads LGHNA; CDR2 reads YNLKQL (reference sequence). The V end was cut by 2 bases, the J end by 1 base, with 2 bases between. CDR3 length: 12 amino acids. The covered CDR3 bases are TGTGCCAGCAGCCAACAAAACACAGAAGTCTTC. Amino acid sequence: CASSQQNTEVF. The full CDR3 protein is CASSQQNTEVFF.

As concerns this clone: Gene names refer to mouse genes. The read gets to within 1 residue of the CDR3 end, and the germline J gene fills in the rest. The chain uses TRBV16 and TRBJ2-1, with 11 bases lining up with TRBD2. The CDR3 covers 15 residues. Losses at the gene ends were 6 bases for V and 7 bases for J; bases not matched to a gene: 8. The germline V gene has CDR1 SGHSA and CDR2 FRNQAP. The covered CDR3 bases are TGTGCAAGCAGACCGACTGGGGGGGGGAGGGCTGAGCAGTTC. It specifies CASRPTGGGRAEQF. The CDR3 in full is CASRPTGGGRAEQFF. Using reference TRBV16 and TRBJ2-1 for the parts outside the CDR3, the full variable domain is NAGVIQTPRHKVTGKGQEATLWCEPISGHSAVFWYRQTIVQGLEFLTYFRNQAPIDDSGMPKERFSAQMPNQSHSTLKIQSTQPQDSAVYLCASRPTGGGRAEQFFGPGTRLTVL.

As regards this clone: Gene names denote mouse genes. The read terminates 1 residue ahead of where the CDR3 ends, so the germline J gene completes it. The chain is built from TRBV26 and TRBJ1-5; 9 bases align to TRBD1. With 4 bases clipped from V and 2 bases from J, the junction kept 0 bases outside the gene matches. Germline loops: CDR1 KGHPV, CDR2 FQNQEV (reference sequence). The CDR3 covers 14 residues. CDR3 amino acids: CASSRQGDNQAPLF. CDR3 bases read: TGTGCCAGCAGTCGACAGGGGGACAACCAGGCTCCGCTT. Based on the CDR3 plus reference TRBV26 and TRBJ1-5, the full variable domain is NSKVIQTPRYLVKGQGQKAKMRCIPEKGHPVVFWYQQNKNNEFKFLINFQNQEVLQQIDMTEKRFSAECPSNSPCSLEIQSSEAGDSALYLCASSRQGDNQAPLFGEGTRLSVL.